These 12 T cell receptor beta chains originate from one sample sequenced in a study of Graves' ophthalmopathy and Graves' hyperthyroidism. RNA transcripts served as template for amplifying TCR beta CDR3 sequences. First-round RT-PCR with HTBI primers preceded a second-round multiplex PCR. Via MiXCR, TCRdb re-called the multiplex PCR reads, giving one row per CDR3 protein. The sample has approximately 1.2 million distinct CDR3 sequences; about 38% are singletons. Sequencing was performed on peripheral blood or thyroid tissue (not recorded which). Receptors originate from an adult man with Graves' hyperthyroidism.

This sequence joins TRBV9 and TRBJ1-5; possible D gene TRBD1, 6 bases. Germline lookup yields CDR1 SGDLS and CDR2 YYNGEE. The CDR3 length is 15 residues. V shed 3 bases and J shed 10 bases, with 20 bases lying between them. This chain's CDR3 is CASSANGQINSPQHF. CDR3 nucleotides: TGTGCCAGCAGCGCCAACGGACAGATAAATTCACCCCAGCATTTT.

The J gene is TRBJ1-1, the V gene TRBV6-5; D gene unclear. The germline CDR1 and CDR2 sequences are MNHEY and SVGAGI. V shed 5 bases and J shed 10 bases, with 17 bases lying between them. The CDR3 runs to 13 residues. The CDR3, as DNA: TGTGCCAGCAGTGTTAGTTGGAAGGACGGAGCTTTCTTT. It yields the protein CASSVSWKDGAFF.

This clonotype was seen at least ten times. The CDR3 DNA reads as TGCAGCGTCGGGGGGGGGGTGGCAGGGACAACCTACGAGCAGTACTTC. Its protein product is CSVGGGVAGTTYEQYF. The rearrangement uses TRBV29-1 and TRBJ2-7; 8 nucleotides align to TRBD2. Germline V gene lookup returns CDR1 SQVTM and CDR2 ANQGSEA. The CDR3 loop spans 16 amino acids. V gave up 6 bases and J gave up 2 bases; unmatched junction bases: 15.

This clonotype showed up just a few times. The CDR3 DNA follows: TGTGCCAGCAGCCAGGGGGCCGGCACCGGCGCTTTCTTT. This encodes CASSQGAGTGAFF. V usage is TRBV3-1 and J usage is TRBJ1-1; a possible D gene is TRBD1 (6 bases). Trimming took 3 bases from V and 11 from J, leaving 16 bases between them. Per the germline V gene, CDR1 is LGHDT and CDR2 is YNNKEL (reference sequence). The CDR3 is 13 residues long.

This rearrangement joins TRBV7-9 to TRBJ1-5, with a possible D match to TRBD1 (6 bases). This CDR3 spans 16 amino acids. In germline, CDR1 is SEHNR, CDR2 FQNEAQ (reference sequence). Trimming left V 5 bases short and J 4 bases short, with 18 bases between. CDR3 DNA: TGTGCCAGCAGCCCAGACCCAGGGGTCTTTAATCAGCCCCAGCATTTT. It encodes CASSPDPGVFNQPQHF. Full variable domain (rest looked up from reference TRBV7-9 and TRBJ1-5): DTGVSQNPRHKITKRGQNVTFRCDPISEHNRLYWYRQTLGQGPEFLTYFQNEAQLEKSRLLSDRFSAERPKGSFSTLEIQRTEQGDSAMYLCASSPDPGVFNQPQHFGDGTRLSIL.

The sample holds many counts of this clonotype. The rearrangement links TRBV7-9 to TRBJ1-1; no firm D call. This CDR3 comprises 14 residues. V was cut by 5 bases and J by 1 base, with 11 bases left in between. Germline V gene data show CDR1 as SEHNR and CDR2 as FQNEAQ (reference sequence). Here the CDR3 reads CASSIQLENTEAFF. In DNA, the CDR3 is TGTGCCAGCAGCATCCAGCTAGAGAACACTGAAGCTTTCTTT.

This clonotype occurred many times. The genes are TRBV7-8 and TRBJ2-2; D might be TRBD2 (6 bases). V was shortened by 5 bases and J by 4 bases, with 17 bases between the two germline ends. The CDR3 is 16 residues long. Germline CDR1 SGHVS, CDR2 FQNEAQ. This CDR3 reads CASSRGRQGRTGELFF. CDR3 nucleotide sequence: TGTGCCAGCAGCCGAGGGAGGCAGGGACGCACCGGGGAGCTGTTTTTT.

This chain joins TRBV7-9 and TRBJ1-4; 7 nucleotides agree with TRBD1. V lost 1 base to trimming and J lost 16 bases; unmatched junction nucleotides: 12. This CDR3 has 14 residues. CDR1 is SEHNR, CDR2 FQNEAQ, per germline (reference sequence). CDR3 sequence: CASSLESRDSGPFF. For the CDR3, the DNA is TGTGCCAGCAGCTTAGAAAGCCGGGACAGCGGGCCGTTTTTT.

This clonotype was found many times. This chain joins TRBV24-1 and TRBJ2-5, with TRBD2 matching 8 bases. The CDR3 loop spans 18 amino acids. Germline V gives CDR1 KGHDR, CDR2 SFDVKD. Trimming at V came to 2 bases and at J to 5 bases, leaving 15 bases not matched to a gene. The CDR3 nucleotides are TGTGCCACCAGTGATTGGGGGCCGATAGCGGGGCCCAGGGAGACCCAGTACTTC. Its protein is CATSDWGPIAGPRETQYF.

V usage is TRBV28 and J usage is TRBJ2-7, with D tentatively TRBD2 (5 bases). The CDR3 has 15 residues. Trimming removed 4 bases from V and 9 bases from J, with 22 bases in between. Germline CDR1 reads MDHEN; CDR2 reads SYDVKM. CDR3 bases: TGTGCCAGCAGTTCCTCGACTGCGGACTTTCTTGGGCAGTACTTC. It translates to CASSSSTADFLGQYF. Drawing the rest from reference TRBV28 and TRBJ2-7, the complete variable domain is DVKVTQSSRYLVKRTGEKVFLECVQDMDHENMFWYRQDPGLGLRLIYFSYDVKMKEKGDIPEGYSVSREKKERFSLILESASTNQTSMYLCASSSSTADFLGQYFGPGTRLTVT.

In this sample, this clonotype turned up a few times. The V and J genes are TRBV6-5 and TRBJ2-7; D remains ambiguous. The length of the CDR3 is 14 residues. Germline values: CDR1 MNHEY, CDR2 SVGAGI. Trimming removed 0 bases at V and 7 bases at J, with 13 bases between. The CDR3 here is CASSYSTEFREQYF. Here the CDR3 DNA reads TGTGCCAGCAGTTACTCGACGGAGTTTAGAGAGCAGTACTTC.

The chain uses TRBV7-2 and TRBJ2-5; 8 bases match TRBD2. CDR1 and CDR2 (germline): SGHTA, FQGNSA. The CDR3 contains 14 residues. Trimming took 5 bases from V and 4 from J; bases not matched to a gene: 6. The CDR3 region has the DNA TGTGCCAGCAGCGAAAATCTAGCGGGAGAGACCCAGTACTTC. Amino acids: CASSENLAGETQYF.